These 22 T cell receptor beta chains were all obtained from the same sample, sequenced in a study of T cell repertoires in cytomegalovirus infection. MiXCR, applied by TCRdb to the reads, yields one record per CDR3 protein. The sample lists under 850,000 distinct CDR3 sequences, 33% occurring once. What these receptors recognize is not known. The sequences come from cultured PBMCs, collected from culture after CMV antigen stimulation. The origin of the receptors is a human donor in good health (CMV status not recorded). Some clones in this sample may be carry-over from other donors' samples.

The chain uses TRBV6-8 and TRBJ2-3, with a weak D call TRBD2 (5 bases). The CDR3 spans 17 residues. The V gene lost 2 bases and the J gene lost 4 bases, with 19 bases spanning the gap. Germline-derived CDR1 and CDR2 are MNHGY and SAAAGT. CDR3 amino acids: CASSYGVGRRSADTQYF. The DNA for the CDR3 is TGTGCCAGCAGTTACGGGGTCGGCAGGAGGTCAGCAGATACGCAGTATTTT.

This clonotype was seen a single time. The V and J genes are TRBV12-3 or TRBV12-4 and TRBJ2-1; D assignment may be TRBD1 or TRBD2 (5 bases each). V was shortened by 5 bases and J by 9 bases, with 20 bases between the two germline ends. The CDR3 runs to 15 residues. The DNA of the CDR3 is TGTGCCAGCAGTACCCGGGACGGACATTCTGGTGAGCAGTTCTTC. It codes for CASSTRDGHSGEQFF.

This clonotype occurred a few times. The genes are TRBV12-3 or TRBV12-4 and TRBJ1-5; 7 bases line up with TRBD1. The CDR3 runs to 16 residues. The V segment lost 6 bases and the J segment 0 bases; nucleotides outside the gene matches: 8. CDR3 residues: CASSRSGDSSNQPQHF. DNA of the CDR3: TGTGCCAGCAGCCGAAGTGGGGACAGTAGCAATCAGCCCCAGCATTTT.

The chain combines TRBV18 with TRBJ1-2; 8 nucleotides match TRBD1. This CDR3 has 16 amino acids. V dropped 2 bases and J dropped 5; count of bases not matched to a gene: 10. CDR1 and CDR2 (germline): KGHSH, LQKENI. The CDR3 region has the DNA TGTGCCAGCTCACCAGCTAACGGACAGGGAGGGTATGGCTACACCTTC. This gives the protein CASSPANGQGGYGYTF.

This chain connects TRBV7-6 to TRBJ2-7; 9 bases match TRBD1. The CDR3 covers 14 residues. CDR1 SGHVS and CDR2 FNYEAQ come from the germline V gene. Germline trimming cut 1 base from V and 5 bases from J; bases unmatched to any gene: 3. CDR3 region: CASSLGGTGNEQYF. The CDR3 DNA follows: TGTGCCAGCAGCTTAGGGGGGACAGGGAACGAGCAGTACTTC.

V usage is TRBV7-2 and J usage is TRBJ2-7; 15 bases are a match to TRBD2. CDR3 length: 19 residues. The germline V gene has CDR1 SGHTA and CDR2 FQGNSA. J was trimmed by 3 bases and V by 5 bases; bases with no gene match: 14. The CDR3 DNA reads TGTGCCAGCAGCCGAAAGGCGGGACTAGCGGGAGGCTATGGCTACGAGCAGTACTTC. Its translation is CASSRKAGLAGGYGYEQYF.

This clonotype was counted a few times. The V gene is TRBV6-1, the J gene TRBJ1-1; D is uncertain. Germline values: CDR1 MNHNS, CDR2 SASEGT. The CDR3 is 13 amino acids. V lost 8 bases, J lost 5 bases, and 15 bases lay in between. The CDR3: CASGNVGQTEAFF. CDR3 coding DNA: TGTGCCAGCGGGAATGTCGGGCAGACTGAAGCTTTCTTT.

The chain recombines TRBV10-3 with TRBJ2-1, with 10 bases lining up with TRBD1. CDR3 length equals 15 residues. Germline CDR1 reads ENHRY; CDR2 reads SYGVKD. The V gene end was trimmed by 4 bases and the J gene end by 7 bases; junction bases not matched to a gene: 7. CDR3 sequence: CAISGPGQGRNEQFF. CDR3 coding DNA: TGTGCCATCAGTGGACCGGGACAGGGGCGTAATGAGCAGTTCTTC.

The V call is TRBV6-6, the J call TRBJ2-6; D gene ambiguous. Germline CDR1 is MNHNY and CDR2 is SVGAGI (reference sequence). The CDR3 consists of 15 residues. Trimming pared 5 bases from V and 1 base from J, leaving 9 bases between. The DNA of the CDR3 is TGTGCCAGCAGTGGCAGAGCGTCTGGGGCCAACGTCCTGACTTTC. Its protein is CASSGRASGANVLTF.

The chain couples TRBV4-1 to TRBJ1-1, with unresolved D. Trimming removed 0 bases at V and 0 bases at J, with 11 bases between. CDR1 is MGHRA and CDR2 is YSYEKL in the germline V gene. The CDR3 covers 16 residues. This CDR3 reads CASSQEPQVMNTEAFF. The CDR3 DNA follows: TGCGCCAGCAGCCAAGAACCACAAGTTATGAACACTGAAGCTTTCTTT.

The sample holds many counts of this clonotype. The chain recombines TRBV7-2 with TRBJ1-2, with D possibly being TRBD1 (6 bases). From germline, CDR1 is SGHTA and CDR2 FQGNSA. This CDR3 has 13 amino acids. V was pared by 6 bases and J by 6 bases, with 14 bases between. CDR3 DNA: TGTGCCAGCAGTCCTACAGGGTCGAATGGCTACACCTTC. As protein: CASSPTGSNGYTF.

The V and J genes are TRBV20-1 and TRBJ1-2; D uncertain. Germline V lookup: CDR1 DFQATT, CDR2 SNEGSKA (reference sequence). This CDR3 has 13 amino acids. V lost 0 bases and J 2 bases, leaving 7 bases between the germline ends. CDR3 DNA: TGCAGTGCTAGAGATTCCCCAAACTATGGCTACACCTTC. It specifies CSARDSPNYGYTF.

The genes are TRBV6-6 and TRBJ2-3, with a tentative D call TRBD2 (6 bases). V was shortened by 4 bases and J by 1 base, with 24 bases between the two germline ends. The germline CDR1 and CDR2 sequences are MNHNY and SVGAGI (reference sequence). The CDR3 is made up of 19 amino acids. DNA of the CDR3: TGTGCCAGCAGTTCCCTGCCCCCGGGGTTAGCGGACCGCACAGATACGCAGTATTTT. Its translation: CASSSLPPGLADRTDTQYF.

This clonotype was detected ten times or more. The V call is TRBV7-2, the J call TRBJ1-5; TRBD1 is a possible D gene (5 bases). The CDR3 contains 16 residues. Germline V lookup: CDR1 SGHTA, CDR2 FQGNSA. With 5 bases removed from V and 2 bases from J, the gap between germline ends came to 16 bases. The CDR3 spells CASSPAGGYGNQPQHF. CDR3 nucleotide sequence: TGTGCCAGCAGCCCCGCGGGGGGGTATGGCAATCAGCCCCAGCATTTT. Together with reference TRBV7-2 and TRBJ1-5, the CDR3 gives the full variable domain: GAGVSQSPSNKVTEKGKDVELRCDPISGHTALYWYRQSLGQGLEFLIYFQGNSAPDKSGLPSDRFSAERTGGSVSTLTIQRTQQEDSAVYLCASSPAGGYGNQPQHFGDGTRLSIL.

The J gene is TRBJ2-1, the V gene TRBV7-2; D is uncertain. The CDR3 contains 16 residues. V gave up 0 bases and J gave up 0 bases, with 9 bases separating them. CDR1 is SGHTA, CDR2 FQGNSA, per germline. For the CDR3, the DNA is TGTGCCAGCAGCTTAGCGGCCCCCGGCTCCTACAATGAGCAGTTCTTC. Translating it yields CASSLAAPGSYNEQFF.

This rearrangement joins TRBV10-3 to TRBJ2-1, with D possibly TRBD2 on 5 matching bases. CDR1 and CDR2 (germline): ENHRY, SYGVKD. The CDR3 contains 11 residues. Trimming took off 8 bases at V and 4 bases at J, with 6 bases between the two ends. In DNA form, the CDR3 reads TGTGCCATCCGGACTTACAATGAGCAGTTCTTC. Translated: CAIRTYNEQFF.

This clonotype has only a few counts. J is TRBJ2-7 and V is TRBV7-9; D not resolved. The CDR3 is made up of 13 amino acids. V gave up 1 base and J gave up 2 bases, with 6 bases separating them. CDR1 SEHNR and CDR2 FQNEAQ come from the germline V gene (reference sequence). This CDR3 reads CASSLEKPYEQYF. CDR3 DNA: TGTGCCAGCAGCTTAGAAAAGCCCTACGAGCAGTACTTC.

The chain combines TRBV19 with TRBJ1-5, with TRBD1 as a possible D gene (5 bases). Looked up from germline, CDR1 is LNHDA and CDR2 is SQIVND (reference sequence). This CDR3 spans 14 amino acids. Trimming took off 7 bases at V and 5 bases at J, with 15 bases between the two ends. For the CDR3, the DNA is TGTGCCAGTACTCACCGGGACGGTGATCAGCCCCAGCATTTT. Its translation is CASTHRDGDQPQHF.

V usage is TRBV5-1 and J usage is TRBJ2-1, with D uncertain. The germline gives CDR1 SGHRS, CDR2 YFSETQ. Trimming took 2 bases from V and 10 from J, leaving 13 bases between them. This CDR3 spans 13 amino acids. CDR3 amino acids: CASSLRPAGEQFF. The DNA for the CDR3 is TGCGCCAGCAGCTTACGACCTGCCGGCGAGCAGTTCTTC.

This chain connects TRBV2 to TRBJ2-7; TRBD2 agrees at 9 bases. Trimming cost V 6 bases and J 2 bases; bases outside gene matches: 5. The CDR3 is 14 residues long. In germline, CDR1 is SNHLY, CDR2 FYNNEI. The CDR3 nucleotides read TGTGCCAGCAGGGGGACTAGCCAAGCCTACGAGCAGTACTTC. Translated: CASRGTSQAYEQYF.

The gene calls are TRBV28 and TRBJ1-4, with D maybe TRBD1 (6 bases). CDR1 MDHEN and CDR2 SYDVKM come from the germline V gene. V was clipped by 6 bases and J by 0 bases, with 20 bases between them. There are 18 residues in the CDR3. Written as DNA, the CDR3 is TGTGCCAGCAGCATAGGTCGTGGACAGTCAGCAACTAATGAAAAACTGTTTTTT. Translated, it gives CASSIGRGQSATNEKLFF.

The chain carries TRBV7-2 and TRBJ2-7; the match to TRBD1 covers 7 bases. CDR1 and CDR2 (germline): SGHTA, FQGNSA. CDR3 size: 15 residues. V gave up 2 bases and J gave up 3 bases; unmatched junction bases: 7. The CDR3 protein is CASSLSWDSHYEQYF. The CDR3, as DNA: TGTGCCAGCAGCTTATCTTGGGACAGCCACTACGAGCAGTACTTC.